The 15 T cell receptor beta chains in this list originate from one sample, sequenced in a study of a mutant IDH1 vaccine in newly diagnosed glioma. Profiled with immunoSEQ multiplex PCR; TCRdb holds only in-frame clones, not every one. The top ten hold around 6.7% of the sample, which has approximately 50,000 clones, more than 65% seen once. Time point reported: week 35, safety follow-up. Vaccination used 300 ug of mutant IDH1 20-mer peptide per dose, with topical imiquimod. Antigens for these TCRs are unknown. Sample: PBMCs, taken from a glioma patient whose treatment included an IDH1 peptide vaccine. The receptor source for this set is a man in his forties with glioma.

J is TRBJ2-7 and V is TRBV5-4; 12 nucleotides agree with TRBD2. The CDR3 has 16 amino acids. From germline, CDR1 is SGHNT and CDR2 YYREEE (reference sequence). The ends lost 4 bases at V and 2 bases at J; junction bases unmatched: 7. CDR3 amino acids: CASSQRLAGEAYEQYF. The CDR3 region has the DNA TGTGCCAGCAGCCAGAGACTAGCGGGGGAAGCCTACGAGCAGTACTTC.

This rearrangement joins TRBV7-9 to TRBJ1-1, with a weak D call TRBD1 (5 bases). Trimming removed 5 bases at V and 4 bases at J, with 11 bases between. CDR1 is SEHNR, CDR2 FQNEAQ, per germline (reference sequence). The CDR3 has 13 amino acids. The CDR3: CASSRLGTTEAFF. The CDR3 bases are TGTGCCAGCAGCCGGCTAGGGACCACTGAAGCTTTCTTT.

The chain combines TRBV5-1 with TRBJ1-2; no clear D gene. Germline lookup yields CDR1 SGHRS and CDR2 YFSETQ. The CDR3 has 12 amino acids. V lost 4 bases and J lost 2, with 6 bases in between. CDR3 residues: CASSPANYGYTF. CDR3 coding DNA: TGCGCCAGCAGCCCGGCCAACTATGGCTACACCTTC. Based on the CDR3 plus reference TRBV5-1 and TRBJ1-2, the full variable domain is KAGVTQTPRYLIKTRGQQVTLSCSPISGHRSVSWYQQTPGQGLQFLFEYFSETQRNKGNFPGRFSGRQFSNSRSEMNVSTLELGDSALYLCASSPANYGYTFGSGTRLTVV.

The chain recombines TRBV7-9 with TRBJ2-2, with 9 nucleotides matching TRBD1. The CDR3 is 15 amino acids. V gave up 4 bases and J gave up 2 bases; unmatched junction bases: 2. Looked up from germline, CDR1 is SEHNR and CDR2 is FQNEAQ (reference sequence). CDR3 sequence: CASSSDRGNTGELFF. The CDR3 coding sequence is TGTGCCAGCAGCTCGGACAGGGGAAACACCGGGGAGCTGTTTTTT.

V is TRBV7-2 and J is TRBJ2-2; the match to TRBD2 covers 8 bases. V was pared by 0 bases and J by 5 bases, with 5 bases of the junction left unmatched. CDR3 length: 16 residues. The germline gives CDR1 SGHTA, CDR2 FQGNSA. The CDR3 DNA sequence: TGTGCCAGCAGCTTAGCTAGCGGGGTTAAAACCGGGGAGCTGTTTTTT. This translates into CASSLASGVKTGELFF.

The V and J genes are TRBV5-1 and TRBJ2-4, with D unresolved. The CDR3 covers 14 residues. The germline V and J ends were trimmed by 4 bases and 0 bases, with 8 bases remaining between them. Germline assignment: CDR1 SGHRS and CDR2 YFSETQ. The CDR3 region has the DNA TGCGCCAGCAGCCCAGACTTAGCCAAAAACATTCAGTACTTC. Translating it yields CASSPDLAKNIQYF.

In its sample, this clone was seen a few times. This rearrangement joins TRBV10-1 to TRBJ1-1; 7 bases agree with TRBD1. Unmatched junction bases numbered 4, after V lost 6 bases and J lost 3 bases. This CDR3 contains 13 residues. Germline CDR1 reads WNHNN; CDR2 reads SYGVQD (reference sequence). The DNA for the CDR3 is TGCGCCAGCAGACCCGGGACAGACACTGAAGCTTTCTTT. This codes for CASRPGTDTEAFF.

CDR3 region: CAWSRQQNYGYTF. DNA for the CDR3: TGTGCCTGGAGTAGACAGCAGAACTATGGCTACACCTTC. The rearrangement uses TRBV30 and TRBJ1-2, with D possibly TRBD1 on 5 matching bases. There are 13 residues in the CDR3. The V gene lost 2 bases and the J gene lost 2 bases, with 9 bases spanning the gap. Germline lookup yields CDR1 GTSNPN and CDR2 SVGIG (reference sequence).

This clone was found a few times. Within the sample, other DNA sequences also encode this same CDR3. The V and J genes are TRBV14 and TRBJ1-1; D unresolved. The CDR3 contains 14 residues. Germline loops: CDR1 SGHDN, CDR2 FVKESK. V gave up 1 base and J gave up 0 bases, with 6 bases separating them. The CDR3 DNA reads TGTGCCAGCAGCCAAGCGGGGATGAACACTGAAGCTTTCTTT. Translated, it gives CASSQAGMNTEAFF.

The rearrangement links TRBV29-1 to TRBJ1-2; 7 bases are shared with TRBD1. Germline CDR1 SQVTM, CDR2 ANQGSEA. Trimming at V came to 4 bases and at J to 3 bases, leaving 5 bases not matched to a gene. The CDR3 consists of 13 residues. CDR3 sequence reads: CSVGPDRDYGYTF. The CDR3 DNA reads as TGCAGCGTTGGACCTGACAGGGACTATGGCTACACCTTC.

This chain joins TRBV4-1 and TRBJ2-7; 9 nucleotides align to TRBD1. The trim removed 3 bases at V and 6 bases at J, leaving 12 bases unmatched. Germline CDR1 and CDR2: MGHRA and YSYEKL. This CDR3 has 16 amino acids. This CDR3 reads CASSQKLVGQGTEQYF. CDR3 nucleotides: TGCGCCAGCAGCCAGAAGTTAGTAGGACAGGGGACCGAGCAGTACTTC.

The chain carries TRBV27 and TRBJ2-7; TRBD2 matches at 9 bases. The V gene end was trimmed by 6 bases and the J gene end by 2 bases; junction bases not matched to a gene: 5. This CDR3 has 14 residues. Germline CDR1 MNHEY, CDR2 SMNVEV (reference sequence). CDR3 region: CASSIAGATYEQYF. As DNA, the CDR3 is TGTGCCAGCAGCATAGCGGGGGCTACCTACGAGCAGTACTTC.

The V call is TRBV6-1, the J call TRBJ2-2; D remains ambiguous. Trimming pared 6 bases from V and 0 bases from J, leaving 11 bases between. The CDR3 is 15 amino acids. The germline CDR1 and CDR2 sequences are MNHNS and SASEGT. This CDR3 reads CASRSATANTGELFF. CDR3 sequence (DNA): TGTGCCAGCAGGAGCGCTACAGCGAACACCGGGGAGCTGTTTTTT.

The CDR3 DNA reads as TGTGCCAGCAGTGAGGCAGGGACCGATGGCTACACCTTC. It yields the protein CASSEAGTDGYTF. This sequence joins TRBV2 and TRBJ1-2; a possible D gene is TRBD1 (5 bases). Trimming removed 3 bases at V and 6 bases at J, with 11 bases between. Germline lookup yields CDR1 SNHLY and CDR2 FYNNEI. The CDR3 sequence is 13 residues long.

In its sample, this clone is medium-sized. V is TRBV7-9 and J is TRBJ2-5; no clear D. CDR3 length: 11 residues. In germline, CDR1 is SEHNR, CDR2 FQNEAQ (reference sequence). V shed 3 bases and J shed 5 bases, with 4 bases lying between them. CDR3 DNA sequence: TGTGCCAGCAGCTTTCGGGAGACCCAGTACTTC. Its protein is CASSFRETQYF.